The 13 T cell receptor beta chains listed next were all sequenced from one sample in a study of CD8+ T cells in alopecia areata. Following RNA extraction, reverse transcription yielded cDNA that acted as the sequencing template. Produced via immunoSEQ multiplex PCR; TCRdb's table is partial and in-frame only. The sample contains 150,000 or so clones, about 60% of which appear only once. The sequencing used CD4+ T cells sorted from blood, collected at week 0. The receptor source for this set is a human donor with alopecia areata.

The rearrangement links TRBV20-1 to TRBJ2-3; tentative D call: TRBD2 (5 bases). The CDR3 length is 11 residues. From germline, CDR1 is DFQATT and CDR2 SNEGSKA (reference sequence). Trimming removed 3 bases at V and 11 bases at J, with 12 bases between. CDR3 sequence reads: CSASGGVGQYF. DNA for the CDR3: TGCAGTGCTAGCGGAGGCGTCGGGCAGTATTTT.

This clone was recorded a few times. The V and J genes are TRBV5-6 and TRBJ2-3; D perhaps matches TRBD2 (5 bases). The CDR3 covers 14 residues. Germline CDR1 and CDR2: SGHDT and YYEEEE. V lost 3 bases, J lost 1 base, and 9 bases lay in between. Written as DNA, the CDR3 is TGTGCCAGCAGCTCCACCGGGGGCACAGATACGCAGTATTTT. Translating it yields CASSSTGGTDTQYF.

A note on this clone: The CDR3 ends on some other residue instead of the conserved phenylalanine or tryptophan, so this is likely a read error. The DNA is omitted, as the CDR3 cannot be located on it reliably, and the CDR3 follows TCRdb's listing. The rearrangement joins TRBV30 to TRBJ1-4; no check of the table's D call, TRBD1, against the DNA was made. The CDR3 length equals 9 residues, ends included. Germline V gives CDR1 GTSNPN, CDR2 SVGIG (reference sequence). This CDR3 reads CAWTYYSFS.

This chain uses TRBV11-2 with TRBJ2-7; 7 nucleotides agree with TRBD1. The CDR3 sequence is 14 residues long. The V gene end was trimmed by 2 bases and the J gene end by 3 bases; junction bases not matched to a gene: 4. CDR1 and CDR2 from the germline V gene are SGHAT and FQNNGV. CDR3 nucleotides: TGTGCCAGCAGCTTATTAGGGGGCTACTACGAGCAGTACTTC. This encodes CASSLLGGYYEQYF.

The rearrangement uses TRBV20-1 and TRBJ2-3; 9 positions agree with TRBD2. Germline V CDR1 and CDR2: DFQATT, SNEGSKA (reference sequence). The CDR3 spans 10 residues. The CDR3 sequence is CGSGGDTQYF. The CDR3 DNA reads TGCGGTAGCGGGGGTGATACGCAGTATTTT.

The CDR3 bases are TGCAGCGTTAGTGGGGTTGAAGCTTTCTTT. Protein product: CSVSGVEAFF. V is TRBV29-1 and J is TRBJ1-1; D unresolved. There are 10 residues in the CDR3. V was shortened by 5 bases and J by 7 bases, with 8 bases between the two germline ends. Per germline, CDR1 SQVTM and CDR2 ANQGSEA.

The chain couples TRBV5-4 to TRBJ2-5; D possibly corresponds to TRBD1 (5 bases). CDR3 length: 16 amino acids. With 1 base removed from V and 0 bases from J, the gap between germline ends came to 13 bases. Per the germline V gene, CDR1 is SGHNT and CDR2 is YYREEE (reference sequence). In DNA, the CDR3 is TGTGCCAGCAGCTTGAACTCAGGGTTTCACCAAGAGACCCAGTACTTC. Protein sequence: CASSLNSGFHQETQYF. The full variable domain, its missing parts supplied by reference TRBV5-4 and TRBJ2-5, is ETGVTQSPTHLIKTRGQQVTLRCSSQSGHNTVSWYQQALGQGPQFIFQYYREEENGRGNFPPRFSGLQFPNYSSELNVNALELDDSALYLCASSLNSGFHQETQYFGPGTRLLVL.

The genes are TRBV15 and TRBJ1-2, with unresolved D. In germline, CDR1 is LNHNV, CDR2 YYDKDF (reference sequence). The CDR3 is 12 amino acids. Trimming pared 1 base from V and 2 bases from J, leaving 2 bases between. In nucleotides, the CDR3 is TGTGCCACCAGCAGAGCGAACTATGGCTACACCTTC. Its translation: CATSRANYGYTF.

J is TRBJ2-5 and V is TRBV5-4, with 7 nucleotides matching TRBD1. This CDR3 comprises 14 residues. The trim removed 3 bases at V and 0 bases at J, leaving 2 bases unmatched. Germline V gives CDR1 SGHNT, CDR2 YYREEE (reference sequence). CDR3 sequence (DNA): TGTGCCAGCAGCTCGGGACAGTACCAAGAGACCCAGTACTTC. Translating gives CASSSGQYQETQYF.

This sequence joins TRBV7-2 and TRBJ2-6; perhaps TRBD1 as D (7 bases). Trimming stripped 4 bases from V and 0 bases from J, with 16 bases between. Germline V gene sequence: CDR1 SGHTA, CDR2 FQGNSA. CDR3 size: 18 residues. For the CDR3, the DNA is TGTGCCAGCAGCTCGGCAGGGGGAGGTCTCTCTGGGGCCAACGTCCTGACTTTC. Translating it yields CASSSAGGGLSGANVLTF.

This rearrangement joins TRBV20-1 to TRBJ2-1, with D uncertain. The CDR3 is made up of 10 amino acids. Trimming removed 8 bases at V and 8 bases at J, with 10 bases between. CDR1 and CDR2 (germline): DFQATT, SNEGSKA (reference sequence). For the CDR3, the DNA is TGCAGTCCTAATCCCGATGAGCAGTTCTTC. Its translation: CSPNPDEQFF.

This chain connects TRBV7-9 to TRBJ2-3; no clear D. The germline V gene has CDR1 SEHNR and CDR2 FQNEAQ (reference sequence). The CDR3 consists of 11 residues. V was shortened by 7 bases and J by 6 bases, with 8 bases between the two germline ends. The CDR3 is CASTSGDTQYF. Written as DNA, the CDR3 is TGTGCCAGCACCTCGGGTGATACGCAGTATTTT.

This clone was seen more than once but under ten times. Here the CDR3 reads CASSLGTNTNYGYTF. The DNA of the CDR3 is TGCGCCAGCAGCTTGGGGACAAATACTAACTATGGCTACACCTTC. The chain uses TRBV5-1 and TRBJ1-2; a possible D gene is TRBD1 (5 bases). Germline V gene sequence: CDR1 SGHRS, CDR2 YFSETQ. The CDR3 has 15 residues. The V end was cut by 0 bases, the J end by 0 bases, with 9 bases between.